The 10 T cell receptor beta chains presented below share a single source sample, sequenced in a study of tumor and adjacent non-tumor tissue in lung cancer. TCRbeta libraries were built with three rounds of nested PCR, modified from ARM-PCR. TCRdb re-called the multiplex PCR reads through MiXCR, storing one row per CDR3 protein. The profile shows around 80,000 distinct CDR3 sequences, approximately 82% of them singletons. This sample's RNA came from whole unsorted tissue. More than 3 cm separated this lung sample from the edge of the tumor. The sequencing input was distant non-tumor lung tissue. These receptors were collected from a man in his 70s with non-small cell lung cancer.

In regard to this clonotype: Mismatch with germline at one junction end may stem from a read error. The CDR3 sequence is CVSCSQGFTDTQYF. The CDR3 DNA reads TGTGTCAGCTGCTCACAGGGGTTCACAGATACGCAGTATTTT. This chain connects TRBV11-2 to TRBJ2-3; 7 nucleotides line up with TRBD1. This CDR3 contains 14 residues. CDR1 and CDR2 from the germline V gene are SGHAT and FQNNGV. The full variable domain, in which reference TRBV11-2 and TRBJ2-3 provide the parts outside the CDR3, is EAGVAQSPRYKIIEKRQSVAFWCNPISGHATLYWYQQILGQGPKLLIQFQNNGVVDDSQLPKDRFSAERLKGVDSTLKIQPAKLEDSAVYLCVSCSQGFTDTQYFGPGTRLTVL.

For this clonotype: Given a much more abundant clone one base away, this may be a read error. DNA for the CDR3: TGTGCCAGCAGCCCGACCCTCAGTACTATGAACACTGAAGCTTTCTTT. Translation gives CASSPTLSTMNTEAFF. The chain is built from TRBV5-4 and TRBJ1-1; D uncertain. The CDR3 runs to 16 residues. V was pared by 4 bases and J by 0 bases, with 16 bases between. Germline CDR1 is SGHNT and CDR2 is YYREEE (reference sequence).

This clonotype was seen a single time. The missing conserved phenylalanine or tryptophan at the end of this CDR3 makes a read error likely. The chain is built from TRBV4-2 and TRBJ2-2; TRBD2 agrees at 9 bases. The CDR3 runs 16 residues. CDR1 LGHNA and CDR2 YNFKEQ come from the germline V gene. With V trimmed by 4 bases and J by 5 bases, 8 bases remained unmatched. CDR3: CASSLRAGGGTGELFI. In nucleotides, the CDR3 is TGTGCCAGCAGCCTCCGAGCGGGAGGTGGTACCGGGGAGCTGTTTATT.

A note on this clonotype: Being one base from a much bigger clone, this may be a read error. The chain combines TRBV5-8 with TRBJ2-3; D is unclear. Trimming cost V 1 base and J 11 bases, with 11 bases left between them. In germline, CDR1 is SGHTS, CDR2 YDEGEE. The CDR3 contains 12 residues. CDR3 in amino acids: CASSLHNGGQYF. Written as DNA, the CDR3 is TGTGCCAGCAGCTTGCATAACGGTGGGCAGTATTTT.

As concerns this clonotype: A much larger clone differs by one base, so this may be a read error. The chain is built from TRBV20-1 and TRBJ1-1; D gene unclear. Germline lookup yields CDR1 DFQATT and CDR2 SNEGSKA (reference sequence). V lost 1 base, J lost 7 bases, and 7 bases lay in between. The CDR3 contains 11 residues. DNA for the CDR3: TGCAGTGCTAGAGGAATGATTGAAGCTTTCTTT. Protein sequence: CSARGMIEAFF.

This clonotype has a single count. Possible read error: a much larger clone is one base away. This rearrangement joins TRBV20-1 to TRBJ2-1, with TRBD2 matching 9 bases. CDR1 and CDR2 from the germline V gene are DFQATT and SNEGSKA (reference sequence). The V gene end was trimmed by 8 bases and the J gene end by 6 bases; junction bases not matched to a gene: 8. The CDR3 has 13 residues. CDR3 sequence (DNA): TGCAGTACTGGTCAGACTAGCGGCAATGAGCAGTTCTTC. Translation gives CSTGQTSGNEQFF.

This clonotype showed up just once. The junction and the germline gene differ at one end; a read error may be behind it. The J gene is TRBJ2-3, the V gene TRBV10-3; 7 nucleotides line up with TRBD2. The CDR3 extends over 13 amino acids. Per the germline V gene, CDR1 is ENHRY and CDR2 is SYGVKD. The CDR3 DNA reads as TGTGCCATCAGTGAACTAGCGCCAGATACACAGTATTTT. It specifies CAISELAPDTQYF.

The gene calls are TRBV2 and TRBJ2-1, with D tentatively TRBD2 (5 bases). Deletions cut 9 bases from V and 4 bases from J, with 13 bases between. Germline V gene lookup returns CDR1 SNHLY and CDR2 FYNNEI. The CDR3 contains 13 residues. The CDR3 loop reads CARSTSIYNEQFF. Written as DNA, the CDR3 is TGTGCCAGAAGTACTAGTATATACAATGAGCAGTTCTTC.

Of note for this clonotype: At one boundary the junction diverges from the germline segment, which might be a read error. V is TRBV4-2 and J is TRBJ2-5; TRBD2 is a possible D gene (6 bases). Germline V CDR1 and CDR2: LGHNA, YNFKEQ. The CDR3 runs to 17 residues. Here the CDR3 DNA reads TGTGCCAGCAGCCAAGGACGATGGGGGGTTTTAGGGGAGACCAAGTATTTC. Its protein product is CASSQGRWGVLGETKYF.

Comments on this clonotype: The junction departs from germline at one end; a sequencing error may be responsible. The chain links TRBV4-1 to TRBJ1-1; D unclear. The germline V gene encodes CDR1 MGHRA and CDR2 YSYEKL. This CDR3 spans 13 amino acids. The chain's CDR3 is CTSTPQTTTETFF. The CDR3 DNA reads as TGCACCAGCACCCCGCAGACTACTACTGAAACTTTCTTT.